These T cell receptor beta chains were read from a single sample in a study of radiotherapy plus CTLA-4 blockade in lung cancer. Clones were sequenced by immunoSEQ multiplex PCR, and TCRdb holds only the in-frame ones, with some missing. This sample has roughly 59,000 clones, with approximately 67% found just once. The sequencing used peripheral blood, collected from a patient treated with radiotherapy plus ipilimumab. These receptors were obtained from a human donor with non-small cell lung cancer whose response to radiotherapy plus ipilimumab could not be evaluated. CDR3s include the opening cysteine and the closing phenylalanine or tryptophan. The order of the fields is clone size, D gene, V gene, J gene, CDR3 DNA, CDR3 protein. D genes are given only for firm matches. Only part of the rows carry a size: once, few, many, or a class if the clone is expanded.

>.|.|TRBV4-2|TRBJ2-7
TGTGCCAGCAGCCAAGAGGGCAGGGATGAATACTACGAGCAGTACTTC
CASSQEGRDEYYEQYF
>.|.|TRBV4-2|TRBJ1-6
TGTGCCAGCAGCTATAAGGCGGGGGACCTCTATAATTCACCCCTCCACTTT
CASSYKAGDLYNSPLHF
>.|.|TRBV7-2|TRBJ2-5
TGTGCCAGCAGCTTCGGAGGGACAGAGACCCAGTACTTC
CASSFGGTETQYF
>few|.|TRBV11-2|TRBJ1-1
TGTGCCAGCAGCGACGCGGGGGGGCTTAGTACTGAAGCTTTCTTT
CASSDAGGLSTEAFF
>once|TRBD2|TRBV5-4|TRBJ2-5
TGTGCCTCGGCAGGGGGCGGACTAGCGGGGAGGGGAGAGACCCAGTACTTC
CASAGGGLAGRGETQYF
>.|TRBD1|TRBV27|TRBJ1-2
TGTGCCAGCAGTTTACCAGGGGGGATGGGGGGCTACACCTTC
CASSLPGGMGGYTF
>.|TRBD2|TRBV28|TRBJ2-2
TGTGCCAGCAGTTTAAGAGGGACTAGCGGGGAGTGGGGGGCCCCGGAGCTGTTTTTT
CASSLRGTSGEWGAPELFF
>.|TRBD1|TRBV19|TRBJ1-2
TGTGCCAGTAGTATGAACAGGGGTAACTATGGCTACACCTTC
CASSMNRGNYGYTF
>.|TRBD1|TRBV29-1|TRBJ2-3
TGCAGCGTTGAAGAAGGACGGGACAGATCCACAGATACGCAGTATTTT
CSVEEGRDRSTDTQYF
>.|TRBD2|TRBV10-1|TRBJ2-1
TGCGCCAGCAGTGACCCGGCTAGCGGGAGCTACAATGAGCAGTTCTTC
CASSDPASGSYNEQFF
>.|TRBD1|TRBV4-3|TRBJ2-7
TGCGCCAGCAGCCAGGCGACAGGGGATCGCTACGAGCAGTACTTC
CASSQATGDRYEQYF
>once|.|TRBV6-1|TRBJ2-3
TGTGCCAGCAGTGAAGGCGGGTTTGCAGATACGCAGTATTTT
CASSEGGFADTQYF
>.|TRBD1|TRBV28|TRBJ1-5
TGTGCCAGCAGTTTCCTAGGACAGGGGGGCAATCAGCCCCAGCATTTT
CASSFLGQGGNQPQHF
>.|TRBD2|TRBV7-6|TRBJ2-7
TGTGCCAGCAGCCCGCGACTAGCGGGGAGCTCCTACGAGCAGTACTTC
CASSPRLAGSSYEQYF
>.|TRBD1|TRBV5-1|TRBJ1-3
TGCGCCAGCAGCGCGACCGGGACAGACTCTGGAAACACCATATATTTT
CASSATGTDSGNTIYF
>few|.|TRBV5-4|TRBJ2-6
TGTGCCAGCAGCTTGGGCGGGACAGTGGGCTCTGGGGCCAACGTCCTGACTTTC
CASSLGGTVGSGANVLTF